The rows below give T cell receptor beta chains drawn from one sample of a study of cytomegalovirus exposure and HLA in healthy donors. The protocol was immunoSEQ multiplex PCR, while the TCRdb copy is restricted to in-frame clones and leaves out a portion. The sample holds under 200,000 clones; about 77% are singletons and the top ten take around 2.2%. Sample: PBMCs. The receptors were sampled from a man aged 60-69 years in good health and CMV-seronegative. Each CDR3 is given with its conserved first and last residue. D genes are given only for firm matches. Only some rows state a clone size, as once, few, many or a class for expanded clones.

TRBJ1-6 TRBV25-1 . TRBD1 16 CASSEYWGQRDSPLHF TGTGCCAGCAGTGAATATTGGGGACAGAGAGATTCACCCCTCCACTTT
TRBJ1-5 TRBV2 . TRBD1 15 CASSYDRGPEEPQHF TGTGCCAGCAGTTATGACAGGGGGCCGGAAGAGCCCCAGCATTTT
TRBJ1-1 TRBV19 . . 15 CASSPSLNRVPEAFF TGTGCCAGTAGTCCGTCCTTAAACAGGGTCCCTGAAGCTTTCTTT
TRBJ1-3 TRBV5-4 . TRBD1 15 CASSLTGDRGNTIYF TGTGCCAGCAGCTTAACAGGGGATCGCGGAAACACCATATATTTT
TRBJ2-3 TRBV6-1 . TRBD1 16 CASSEGDRGSADTQYF TGTGCCAGCAGTGAAGGAGACAGGGGAAGCGCAGATACGCAGTATTTT
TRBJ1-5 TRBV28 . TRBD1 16 CASSLFGQGASQPQHF TGTGCCAGCAGTTTGTTTGGACAGGGAGCGTCCCAGCCCCAGCATTTT
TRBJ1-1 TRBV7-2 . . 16 CASSREASSTDTEAFF TGTGCCAGCAGCCGAGAGGCTAGTTCAACGGACACTGAAGCTTTCTTT
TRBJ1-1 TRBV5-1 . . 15 CASSLIGAEHTEAFF TGCGCCAGCAGCTTGATAGGGGCGGAGCACACTGAAGCTTTCTTT
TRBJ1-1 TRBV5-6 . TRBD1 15 CASSSGTGAFTEAFF TGTGCCAGCAGCTCCGGGACAGGGGCGTTCACTGAAGCTTTCTTT
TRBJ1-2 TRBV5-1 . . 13 CASSQQGDYGYTF TGCGCCAGCAGCCAACAGGGTGACTATGGCTACACCTTC
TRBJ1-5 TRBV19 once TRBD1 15 CASNPQGFSNQPQHF TGTGCCAGTAACCCACAGGGGTTTAGCAATCAGCCCCAGCATTTT
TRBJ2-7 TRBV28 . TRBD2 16 CASSYRRGRENYEQYF TGTGCCAGCAGTTACCGTCGAGGGAGGGAAAACTACGAGCAGTACTTC
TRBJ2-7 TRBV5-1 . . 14 CASSLASGSYEQYF TGCGCCAGCAGCTTGGCGTCAGGGTCTTACGAGCAGTACTTC
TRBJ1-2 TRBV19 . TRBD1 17 CASKVQAGGAGDYGYTF TGTGCCAGTAAAGTACAGGCAGGGGGCGCCGGAGACTATGGCTACACCTTC
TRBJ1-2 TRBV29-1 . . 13 CSVEEDRNYGYTF TGCAGCGTTGAGGAAGACAGAAACTATGGCTACACCTTC
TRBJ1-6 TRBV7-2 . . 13 CASSNYRDSPLHF TGTGCCAGCAGTAATTACAGGGATTCACCCCTCCACTTT
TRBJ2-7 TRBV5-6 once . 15 CASSQQGRRYYEQYF TGTGCCAGCAGCCAACAGGGCCGCCGGTACTACGAGCAGTACTTC
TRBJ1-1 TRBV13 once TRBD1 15 CASSFSEQGGTEAFF TGTGCCAGCAGCTTCTCTGAACAGGGGGGCACTGAAGCTTTCTTT
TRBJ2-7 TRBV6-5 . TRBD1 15 CASSYDGTGTYEQYF TGTGCCAGCAGTTACGACGGGACAGGCACCTACGAGCAGTACTTC
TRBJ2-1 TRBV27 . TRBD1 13 CASTGTGNNEQFF TGTGCCAGCACCGGGACAGGGAACAATGAGCAGTTCTTC
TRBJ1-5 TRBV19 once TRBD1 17 CASSTPTGEYENQPQHF TGTGCCAGTAGTACCCCGACAGGGGAGTACGAAAATCAGCCCCAGCATTTT
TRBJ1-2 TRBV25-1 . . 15 CASSEAQGWADGYTF TGTGCCAGCAGTGAGGCTCAGGGGTGGGCTGATGGCTACACCTTC
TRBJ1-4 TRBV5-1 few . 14 CASSREGANEKLFF TGCGCCAGCAGTCGCGAGGGGGCTAATGAAAAACTGTTTTTT
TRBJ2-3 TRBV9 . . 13 CASSVSGTDTQYF TGTGCCAGCAGCGTGTCCGGCACAGATACGCAGTATTTT
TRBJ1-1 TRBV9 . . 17 CASSARGTGNMNTEAFF TGTGCCAGCAGCGCCCGGGGGACGGGGAATATGAACACTGAAGCTTTCTTT
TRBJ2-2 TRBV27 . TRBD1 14 CATRPGQGFGELFF TGTGCCACTAGACCGGGACAGGGTTTCGGGGAGCTGTTTTTT
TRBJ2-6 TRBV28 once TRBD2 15 CASSRREGGANVLTF TGTGCCAGCAGTCGCAGGGAGGGTGGGGCCAACGTCCTGACTTTC
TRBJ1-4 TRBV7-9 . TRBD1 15 CASSPRQTGDEKLFF TGTGCCAGCAGCCCGCGTCAAACAGGGGATGAAAAACTGTTTTTT
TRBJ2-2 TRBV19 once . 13 CASTVGGTGELFF TGTGCCAGTACTGTAGGAGGGACCGGGGAGCTGTTTTTT
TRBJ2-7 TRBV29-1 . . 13 CSVSTTGPYEQYF TGCAGCGTCTCCACTACCGGCCCCTACGAGCAGTACTTC
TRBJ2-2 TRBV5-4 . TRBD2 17 CASSLPRGGQAGGELFF TGTGCCAGCAGCTTACCTCGGGGGGGACAAGCTGGCGGGGAGCTGTTTTTT
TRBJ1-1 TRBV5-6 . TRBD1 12 CASSLTGAEAFF TGTGCCAGCAGCTTAACAGGGGCTGAAGCTTTCTTT
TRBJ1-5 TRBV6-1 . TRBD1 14 CASSADRGHQPQHF TGTGCCAGCAGTGCGGACAGGGGGCATCAGCCCCAGCATTTT
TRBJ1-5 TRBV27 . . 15 CASSLISGGNQPQHF TGTGCCAGCAGTTTAATTTCAGGTGGCAATCAGCCCCAGCATTTT
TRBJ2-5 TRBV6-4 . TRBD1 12 CASSDRQGTQYF TGTGCCAGCAGTGACCGACAGGGGACCCAGTACTTC
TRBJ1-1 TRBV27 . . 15 CASRPLGGWGTEAFF TGTGCCAGCAGACCCTTGGGGGGATGGGGCACTGAAGCTTTCTTT
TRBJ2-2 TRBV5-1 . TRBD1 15 CASSSGQGNTGELFF TGCGCCAGCAGCTCGGGACAGGGAAACACCGGGGAGCTGTTTTTT
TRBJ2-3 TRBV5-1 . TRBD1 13 CASRRGRGDTQYF TGCGCCAGCCGCAGGGGCAGGGGGGATACGCAGTATTTT
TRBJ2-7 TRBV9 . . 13 CASSLGRLDEQYF TGTGCCAGCAGCCTAGGGAGGCTGGACGAGCAGTACTTC
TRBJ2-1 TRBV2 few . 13 CASTPDNYNEQFF TGTGCCAGCACCCCAGACAATTACAATGAGCAGTTCTTC
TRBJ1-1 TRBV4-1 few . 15 CASSERISGDTEAFF TGCGCCAGCAGCGAACGAATCTCCGGGGACACTGAAGCTTTCTTT
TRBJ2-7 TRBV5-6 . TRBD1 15 CASSLDGTAPFVQYF TGTGCCAGCAGCTTGGACGGGACAGCTCCCTTCGTGCAGTACTTC
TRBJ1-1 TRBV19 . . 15 CASSIGRTLGTEAFF TGTGCCAGTAGTATCGGACGGACTTTGGGCACTGAAGCTTTCTTT
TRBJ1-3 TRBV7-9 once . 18 CASSPDRVQSFSGNTIYF TGTGCCAGCAGCCCGGACAGAGTCCAAAGCTTCTCTGGAAACACCATATATTTT
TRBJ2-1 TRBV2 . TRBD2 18 CASSEGILAGASYNEQFF TGTGCCAGCAGTGAAGGGATCTTAGCGGGGGCCTCCTACAATGAGCAGTTCTTC
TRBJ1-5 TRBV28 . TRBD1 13 CASQDRGNQPQHF TGTGCCAGCCAGGACAGGGGAAATCAGCCCCAGCATTTT
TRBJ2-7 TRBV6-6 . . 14 CASSGQNRANEQYF TGTGCCAGCAGTGGTCAAAACAGGGCTAACGAGCAGTACTTC
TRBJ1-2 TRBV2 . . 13 CASRDDTRYGYTF TGTGCCAGCAGGGATGACACCCGCTATGGCTACACCTTC
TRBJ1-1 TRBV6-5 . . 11 CASSQGGKAFF TGTGCCAGCAGCCAAGGGGGTAAGGCTTTCTTT
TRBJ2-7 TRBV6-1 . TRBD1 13 CASNRQGVYEQYF TGTGCCAGCAACCGACAGGGGGTCTACGAGCAGTACTTC